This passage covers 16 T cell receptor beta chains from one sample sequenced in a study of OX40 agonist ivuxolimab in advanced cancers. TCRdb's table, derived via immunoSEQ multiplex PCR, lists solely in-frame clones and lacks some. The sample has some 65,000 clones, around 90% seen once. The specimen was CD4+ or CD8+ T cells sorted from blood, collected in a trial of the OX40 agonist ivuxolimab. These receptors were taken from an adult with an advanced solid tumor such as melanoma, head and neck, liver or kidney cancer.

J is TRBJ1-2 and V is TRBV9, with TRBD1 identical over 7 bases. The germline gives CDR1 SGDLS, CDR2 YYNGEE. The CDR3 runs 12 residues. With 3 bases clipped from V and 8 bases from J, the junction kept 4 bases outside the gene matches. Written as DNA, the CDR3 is TGTGCCAGCAGCGCACAGGGGAAAGGCTACACCTTC. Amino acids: CASSAQGKGYTF.

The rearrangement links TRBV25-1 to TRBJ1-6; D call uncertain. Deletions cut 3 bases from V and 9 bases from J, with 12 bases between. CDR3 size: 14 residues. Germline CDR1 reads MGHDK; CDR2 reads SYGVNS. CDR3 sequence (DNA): TGTGCCAGCAGTGAGGAACGCCTAAGTTCACCCCTCCACTTT. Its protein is CASSEERLSSPLHF.

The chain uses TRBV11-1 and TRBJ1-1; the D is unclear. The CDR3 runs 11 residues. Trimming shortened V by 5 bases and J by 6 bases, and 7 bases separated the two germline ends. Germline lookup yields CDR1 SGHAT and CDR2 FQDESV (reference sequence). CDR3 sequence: CASSLRSEAFF. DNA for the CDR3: TGTGCCAGCAGCCTGAGGTCTGAAGCTTTCTTT.

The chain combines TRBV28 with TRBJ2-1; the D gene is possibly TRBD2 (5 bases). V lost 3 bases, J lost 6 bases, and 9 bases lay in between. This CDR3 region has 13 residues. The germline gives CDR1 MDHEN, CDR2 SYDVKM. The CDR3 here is CASSLVRGNEQFF. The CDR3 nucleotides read TGTGCCAGCAGTTTGGTCCGGGGCAATGAGCAGTTCTTC.

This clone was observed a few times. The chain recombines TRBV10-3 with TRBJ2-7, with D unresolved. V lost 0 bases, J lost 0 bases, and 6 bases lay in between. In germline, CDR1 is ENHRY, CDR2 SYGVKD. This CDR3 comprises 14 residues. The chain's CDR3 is CAISESGSSYEQYF. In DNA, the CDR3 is TGTGCCATCAGTGAGTCTGGCAGCTCCTACGAGCAGTACTTC.

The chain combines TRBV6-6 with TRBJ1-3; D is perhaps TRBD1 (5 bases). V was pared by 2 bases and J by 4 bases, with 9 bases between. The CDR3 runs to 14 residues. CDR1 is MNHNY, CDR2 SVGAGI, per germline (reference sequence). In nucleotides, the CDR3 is TGTGCCAGCAGTTACAACCGGGACGGAAACACCATATATTTT. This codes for CASSYNRDGNTIYF.

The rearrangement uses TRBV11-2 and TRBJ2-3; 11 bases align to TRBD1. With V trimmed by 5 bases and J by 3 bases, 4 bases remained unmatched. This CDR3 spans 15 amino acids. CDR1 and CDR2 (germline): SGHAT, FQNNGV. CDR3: CASSPGQGATDTQYF. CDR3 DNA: TGTGCCAGCAGCCCTGGACAGGGGGCAACAGATACGCAGTATTTT.

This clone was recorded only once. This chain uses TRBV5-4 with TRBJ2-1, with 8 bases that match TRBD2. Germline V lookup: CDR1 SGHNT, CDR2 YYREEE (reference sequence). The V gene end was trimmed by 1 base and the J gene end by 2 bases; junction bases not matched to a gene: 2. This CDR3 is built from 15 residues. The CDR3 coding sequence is TGTGCCAGCAGCTTGACGGGAGGGACCTACAATGAGCAGTTCTTC. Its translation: CASSLTGGTYNEQFF.

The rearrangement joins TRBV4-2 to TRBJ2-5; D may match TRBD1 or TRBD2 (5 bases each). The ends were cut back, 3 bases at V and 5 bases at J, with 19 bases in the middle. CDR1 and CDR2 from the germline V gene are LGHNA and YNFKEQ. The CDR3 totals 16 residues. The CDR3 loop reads CASSQGVGLREETQYF. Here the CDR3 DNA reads TGTGCCAGCAGCCAGGGGGTTGGGCTCAGGGAGGAGACCCAGTACTTC.

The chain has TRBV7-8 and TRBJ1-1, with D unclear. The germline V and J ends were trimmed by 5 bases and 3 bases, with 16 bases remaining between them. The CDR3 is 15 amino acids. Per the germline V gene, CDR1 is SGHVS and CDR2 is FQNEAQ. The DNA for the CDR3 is TGTGCCAGCAGCCCGGGCTGGAGACGGGACACTGAAGCTTTCTTT. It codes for CASSPGWRRDTEAFF.

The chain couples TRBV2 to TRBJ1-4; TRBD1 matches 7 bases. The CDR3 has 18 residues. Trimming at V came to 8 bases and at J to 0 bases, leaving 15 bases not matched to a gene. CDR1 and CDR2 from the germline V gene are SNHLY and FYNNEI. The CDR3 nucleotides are TGTGCCAGCTTGAGCGGCAGGGGGACAACTGCAACTAATGAAAAACTGTTTTTT. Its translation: CASLSGRGTTATNEKLFF.

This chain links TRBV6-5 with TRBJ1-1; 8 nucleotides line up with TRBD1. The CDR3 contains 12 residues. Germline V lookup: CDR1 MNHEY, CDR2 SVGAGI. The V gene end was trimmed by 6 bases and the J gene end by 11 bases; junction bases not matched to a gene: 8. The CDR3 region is CASRPTQGVAFF. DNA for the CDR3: TGTGCCAGCAGACCCACACAGGGGGTCGCTTTCTTT.

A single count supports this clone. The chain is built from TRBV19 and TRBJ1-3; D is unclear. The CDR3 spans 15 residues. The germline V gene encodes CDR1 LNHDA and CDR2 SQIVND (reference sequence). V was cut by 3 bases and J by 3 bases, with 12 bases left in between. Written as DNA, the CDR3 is TGTGCCAGTAGTATCTCCCGGGCAGGTGGAAACACCATATATTTT. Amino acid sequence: CASSISRAGGNTIYF.

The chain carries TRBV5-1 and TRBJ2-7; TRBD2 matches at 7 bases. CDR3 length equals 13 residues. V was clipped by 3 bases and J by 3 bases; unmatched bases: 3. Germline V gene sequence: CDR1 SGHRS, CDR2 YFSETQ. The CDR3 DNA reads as TGCGCCAGCAGCTGGGGGGGAGACTACGAGCAGTACTTC. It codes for CASSWGGDYEQYF.

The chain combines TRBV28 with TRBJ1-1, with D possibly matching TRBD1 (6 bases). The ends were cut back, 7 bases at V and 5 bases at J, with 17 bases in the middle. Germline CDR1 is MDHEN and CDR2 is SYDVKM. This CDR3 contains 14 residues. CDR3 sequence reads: CASKLGGAWTEAFF. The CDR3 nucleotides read TGTGCCAGCAAGTTGGGGGGGGCTTGGACTGAAGCTTTCTTT.

CDR3 residues: CAWSVKVGNLGIGKPYEQYF. Written as DNA, the CDR3 is TGTGCCTGGAGTGTCAAGGTAGGGAATTTGGGGATCGGAAAACCCTACGAGCAGTACTTC. The chain is built from TRBV30 and TRBJ2-7; D not resolved. Per germline, CDR1 GTSNPN and CDR2 SVGIG (reference sequence). The CDR3 has 20 residues. V was shortened by 0 bases and J by 2 bases, with 29 bases between the two germline ends. Drawing the rest from reference TRBV30 and TRBJ2-7, the complete variable domain is SQTIHQWPATLVQPVGSPLSLECTVEGTSNPNLYWYRQAAGRGLQLLFYSVGIGQISSEVPQNLSASRPQDRQFILSSKKLLLSDSGFYLCAWSVKVGNLGIGKPYEQYFGPGTRLTVT.